This TCR beta chain was identified during a study of blood T cell repertoires in COVID-19. Study-wide background: COVID-19 samples collected from the United States, Italy and Spain covered acute and convalescent phases.

Repertoires were generated with immunoSEQ multiplex PCR, while TCRdb's copy carries only in-frame clones and drops some. The sample records around 140,000 clones, 70% to 90% being singletons. The CDR3 consists of 15 residues. Germline-derived CDR1 and CDR2 are SGDLS and YYNGEE. V was cut by 2 bases and J by 0 bases, with 9 bases left in between. The chain links TRBV9 to TRBJ2-1; D is unresolved. The clonotype was recovered from a man aged 70 or older with acute or convalescent COVID-19. The sequencing input was peripheral blood. CDR3 residues: CASSVSESSYNEQFF. The CDR3 coding sequence is TGTGCCAGCAGCGTCTCCGAGAGCTCCTACAATGAGCAGTTCTTC. The complete variable domain, with remaining parts taken from reference TRBV9 and TRBJ2-1, reads DSGVTQTPKHLITATGQRVTLRCSPRSGDLSVYWYQQSLDQGLQFLIQYYNGEERAKGNILERFSAQQFPDLHSELNLSSLELGDSALYFCASSVSESSYNEQFFGPGTRLTVL.